The 2 T cell receptor beta chains listed next were all sequenced from one sample in a study of control samples from healthy donors and cancer patients. Profiling relied on immunoSEQ multiplex PCR, and the TCRdb table lists in-frame clones only, not all of them. The sample lists 95,000 to 150,000 clones, roughly 90% occurring once. Sequenced material: blood. The receptors shown here come from a woman in her late teens or twenties in good health.

The chain couples TRBV5-1 to TRBJ2-1, with D maybe TRBD2 (6 bases). Germline CDR1 reads SGHRS; CDR2 reads YFSETQ. With 0 bases removed from V and 4 bases from J, the gap between germline ends came to 8 bases. CDR3 length: 14 residues. In DNA form, the CDR3 reads TGCGCCAGCAGCTTGGAGGCGGGATACAATGAGCAGTTCTTC. It yields the protein CASSLEAGYNEQFF.

This rearrangement joins TRBV28 to TRBJ1-1, with no clear D. Germline assignment: CDR1 MDHEN and CDR2 SYDVKM. V was pared by 4 bases and J by 7 bases, with 22 bases between. The CDR3 sequence is 16 residues long. The CDR3 DNA is TGTGCCAGCAGTTATACACACGGGTTGGTAGAACTTGAAGCTTTCTTT. This translates into CASSYTHGLVELEAFF.